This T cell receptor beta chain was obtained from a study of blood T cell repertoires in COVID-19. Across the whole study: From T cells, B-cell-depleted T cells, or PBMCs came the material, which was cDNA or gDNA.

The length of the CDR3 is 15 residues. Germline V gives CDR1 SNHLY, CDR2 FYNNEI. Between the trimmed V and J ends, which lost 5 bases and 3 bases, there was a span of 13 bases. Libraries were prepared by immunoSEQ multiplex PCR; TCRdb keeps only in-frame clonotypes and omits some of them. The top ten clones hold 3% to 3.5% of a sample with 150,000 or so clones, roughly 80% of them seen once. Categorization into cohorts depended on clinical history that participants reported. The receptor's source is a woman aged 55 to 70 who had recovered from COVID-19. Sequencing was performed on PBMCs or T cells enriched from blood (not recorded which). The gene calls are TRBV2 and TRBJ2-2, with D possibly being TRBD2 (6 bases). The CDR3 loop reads CASSRPGLDTGELFF. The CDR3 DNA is TGTGCCAGCAGTCGGCCGGGACTTGACACCGGGGAGCTGTTTTTT. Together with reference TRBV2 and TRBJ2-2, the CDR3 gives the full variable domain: EPEVTQTPSHQVTQMGQEVILRCVPISNHLYFYWYRQILGQKVEFLVSFYNNEISEKSEIFDDQFSVERPDGSNFTLKIRSTKLEDSAMYFCASSRPGLDTGELFFGEGSRLTVL.